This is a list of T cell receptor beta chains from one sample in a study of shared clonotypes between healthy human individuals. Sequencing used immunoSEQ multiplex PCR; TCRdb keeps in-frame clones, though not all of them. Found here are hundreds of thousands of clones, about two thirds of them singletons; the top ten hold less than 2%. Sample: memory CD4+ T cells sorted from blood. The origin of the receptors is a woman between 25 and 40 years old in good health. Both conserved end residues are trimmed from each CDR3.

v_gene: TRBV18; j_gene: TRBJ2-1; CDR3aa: ASSPPGLAGYNEQF
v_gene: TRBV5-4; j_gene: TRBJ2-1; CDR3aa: ASSGGLLYNEQF
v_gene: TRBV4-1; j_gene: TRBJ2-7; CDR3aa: ASSSTSGSLYEQY
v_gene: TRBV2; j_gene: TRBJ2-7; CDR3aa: ASSEQRGYYEQY
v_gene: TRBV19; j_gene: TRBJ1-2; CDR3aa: ASSPRDSGYT
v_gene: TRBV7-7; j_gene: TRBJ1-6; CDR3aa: ASSLRDRVSPLH
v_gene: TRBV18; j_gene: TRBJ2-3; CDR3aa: ASSPSLDVSDTQY
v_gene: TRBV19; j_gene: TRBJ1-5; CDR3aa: ASSIDHRGFNQPQH
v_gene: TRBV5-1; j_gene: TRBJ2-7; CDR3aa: ASSLEARYEQY
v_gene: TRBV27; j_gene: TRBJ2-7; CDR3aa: ASSKRPGLAGSYEQY
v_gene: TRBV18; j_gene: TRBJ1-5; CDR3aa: ASSPTEDQPQH
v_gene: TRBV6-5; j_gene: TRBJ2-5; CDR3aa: ASSLAGVGETQY
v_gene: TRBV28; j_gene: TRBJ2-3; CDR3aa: ASSPPVGHTDTQY
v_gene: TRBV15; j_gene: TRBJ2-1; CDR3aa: ATSRVGGSFNEQF
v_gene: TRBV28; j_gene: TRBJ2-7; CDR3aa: ASSLSGSRYEQY
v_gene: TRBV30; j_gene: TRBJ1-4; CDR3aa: AWSGPAEKLF
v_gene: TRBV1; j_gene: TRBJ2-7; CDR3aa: TSSPPTQREFYEQY
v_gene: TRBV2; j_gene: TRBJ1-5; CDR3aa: ASSAPPGQGPNQPQH
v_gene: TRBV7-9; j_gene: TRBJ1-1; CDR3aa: ASSLAYIRAEAF
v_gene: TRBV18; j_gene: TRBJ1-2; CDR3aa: ASSPDRNYGYT
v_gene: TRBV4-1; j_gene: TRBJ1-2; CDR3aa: ASSQDWDVGAGYGYT
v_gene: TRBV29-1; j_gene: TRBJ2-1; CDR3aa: SVEDPGTSSDQF
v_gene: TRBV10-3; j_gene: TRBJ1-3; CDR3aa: AIRGSISGNTIY
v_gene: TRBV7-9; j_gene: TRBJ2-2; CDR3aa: ASSIAREGPGELF
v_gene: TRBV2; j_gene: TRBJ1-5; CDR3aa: ASSNRDRNQPQH
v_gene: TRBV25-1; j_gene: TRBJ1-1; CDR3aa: ASSGGTGENTEAF
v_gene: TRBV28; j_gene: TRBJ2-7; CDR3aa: ASSLAGTSAREQY
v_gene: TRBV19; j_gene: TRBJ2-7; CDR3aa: ASSIHPGGRTPYEQY
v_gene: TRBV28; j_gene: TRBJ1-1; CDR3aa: ASSLRGWAEAF
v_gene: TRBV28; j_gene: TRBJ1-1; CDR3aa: ATLSGLLTEAF
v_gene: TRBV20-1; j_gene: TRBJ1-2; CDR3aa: SAREGYGYT
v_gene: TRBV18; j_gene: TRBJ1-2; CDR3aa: ASSPGQERGDYGYT
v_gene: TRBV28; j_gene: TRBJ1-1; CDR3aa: ASIGTGGYTEAF
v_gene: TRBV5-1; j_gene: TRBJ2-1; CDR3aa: ASSADRASYNEQF
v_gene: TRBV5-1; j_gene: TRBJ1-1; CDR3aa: ASSFAGVGTEAF
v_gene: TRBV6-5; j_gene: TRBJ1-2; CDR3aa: ASSPNSYGYT
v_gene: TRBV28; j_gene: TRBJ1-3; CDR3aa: ASSPWEGTSGNTIY
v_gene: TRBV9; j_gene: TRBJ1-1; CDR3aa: ASSDGTGGTEAF
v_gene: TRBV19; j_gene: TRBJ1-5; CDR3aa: ASSVGQGTQH
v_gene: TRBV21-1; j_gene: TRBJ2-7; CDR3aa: ASSKVGHRTYEQY
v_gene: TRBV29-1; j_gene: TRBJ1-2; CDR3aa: SVHPPVNYYGYT
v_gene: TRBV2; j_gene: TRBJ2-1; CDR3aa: ASVSSGINEQF
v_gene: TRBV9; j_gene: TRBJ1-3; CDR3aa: ASSSYTGLSGNTIY
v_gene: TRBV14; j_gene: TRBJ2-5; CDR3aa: ASSQVLGVSETQY
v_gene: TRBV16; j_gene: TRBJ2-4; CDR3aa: ASSRGHTNIQY
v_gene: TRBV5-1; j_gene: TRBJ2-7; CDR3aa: ASSVGGGTGGYEQY
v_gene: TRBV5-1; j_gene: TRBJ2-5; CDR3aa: ASSPRGGLVGETQY
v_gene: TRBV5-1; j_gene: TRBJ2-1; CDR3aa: ASSLERQGAWEQF
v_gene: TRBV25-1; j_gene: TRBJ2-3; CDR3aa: ASSESRGWTDTQY
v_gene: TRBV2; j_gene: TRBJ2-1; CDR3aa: ASSWDSSYNEQF
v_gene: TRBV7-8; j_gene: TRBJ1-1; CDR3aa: ASSPTENTEAF
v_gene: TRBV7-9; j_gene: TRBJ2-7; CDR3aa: ASSLAGLSSYEQY
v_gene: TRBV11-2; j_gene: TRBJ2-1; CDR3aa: ASSLRTGVRVNEQF